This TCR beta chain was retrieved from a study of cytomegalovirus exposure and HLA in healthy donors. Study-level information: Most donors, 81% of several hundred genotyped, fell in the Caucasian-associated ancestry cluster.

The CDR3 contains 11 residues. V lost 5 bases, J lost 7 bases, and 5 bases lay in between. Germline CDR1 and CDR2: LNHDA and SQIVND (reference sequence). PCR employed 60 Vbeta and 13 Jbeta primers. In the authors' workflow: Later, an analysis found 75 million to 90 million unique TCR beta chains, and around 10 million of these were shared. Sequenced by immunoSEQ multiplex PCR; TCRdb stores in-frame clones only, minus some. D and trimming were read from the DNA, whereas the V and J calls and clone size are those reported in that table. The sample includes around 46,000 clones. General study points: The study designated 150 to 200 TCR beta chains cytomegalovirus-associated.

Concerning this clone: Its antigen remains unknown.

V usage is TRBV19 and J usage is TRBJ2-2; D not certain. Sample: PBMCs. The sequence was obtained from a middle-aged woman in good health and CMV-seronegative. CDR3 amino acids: CASSFIGELFF. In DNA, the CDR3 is TGTGCCAGTAGTTTCATCGGGGAGCTGTTTTTT.